Each of the 8 T cell receptor beta chains below was sequenced from the same sample in a study of CD8+CD57+ T cells in acquired aplastic anemia. The use of genomic DNA as template underpinned the TCR beta VDJ and CDR3 profiling. Each CDR3 protein is one row after TCRdb ran MiXCR on the reads. The data hold 150,000 to 200,000 distinct CDR3 sequences, with under 75% observed a single time. Sequencing used sorted CD4+, CD8+, or CD8+CD57+ T cells (not recorded which) from PBMCs. These receptor sequences come from a human donor in good health.

The chain couples TRBV19 to TRBJ2-2; 8 bases map to TRBD2. Per the germline V gene, CDR1 is LNHDA and CDR2 is SQIVND (reference sequence). The V gene end was trimmed by 3 bases and the J gene end by 0 bases; junction bases not matched to a gene: 9. The CDR3 sequence is 18 residues long. CDR3 DNA: TGTGCCAGTAGTATTGAGCGGGAGACTAGGGCGAACACCGGGGAGCTGTTTTTT. It encodes CASSIERETRANTGELFF.

This clonotype was recorded only once. V gene TRBV7-8 combines with J gene TRBJ2-7; possible D gene TRBD1, 5 bases. The CDR3 is made up of 15 amino acids. The V end was cut by 6 bases, the J end by 1 base, with 16 bases between. Germline V CDR1 and CDR2: SGHVS, FQNEAQ. The CDR3, as DNA: TGTGCCAGCAGGTCAGGGCAGGCAGTTTCCTACGAGCAGTACTTC. Residues: CASRSGQAVSYEQYF.

This clonotype occurred many times. V gene TRBV24-1 combines with J gene TRBJ2-1; TRBD2 matches at 8 bases. In germline, CDR1 is KGHDR, CDR2 SFDVKD. The CDR3 extends over 19 amino acids. V lost 4 bases and J lost 1; bases outside the gene matches: 14. The CDR3 DNA reads TGTGCCACCAGTGAAGCTAGCCCCACTAGCGGAATGTCCTACAATGAGCAGTTCTTC. Amino acids: CATSEASPTSGMSYNEQFF.

This clonotype was seen many times. The gene calls are TRBV7-8 and TRBJ2-3; 7 nucleotides line up with TRBD1. The V and J ends lost 4 bases and 1 base, in that order; junction bases with no gene match: 2. CDR1 is SGHVS and CDR2 is FQNEAQ in the germline V gene. CDR3 length: 14 residues. The CDR3 sequence is CASSSGGGTDTQYF. CDR3 bases: TGTGCCAGCAGCTCAGGGGGTGGCACAGATACGCAGTATTTT.

This chain connects TRBV20-1 to TRBJ1-1, with D uncertain. Trimming left V 1 base short and J 5 bases short, with 11 bases between. This CDR3 has 13 residues. Germline CDR1 reads DFQATT; CDR2 reads SNEGSKA (reference sequence). This CDR3 reads CSARAGVGTEAFF. The CDR3 region has the DNA TGCAGTGCTAGAGCTGGGGTCGGAACTGAAGCTTTCTTT.

V usage is TRBV5-1 and J usage is TRBJ2-7; TRBD2 agrees at 8 bases. The CDR3 spans 17 residues. Germline CDR1 SGHRS, CDR2 YFSETQ. J lost 3 bases, V lost 0 bases, and 11 bases had no gene match. CDR3 in DNA: TGCGCCAGCAGCTTGGCCGGGGGGGCCACCCTGGGCTACGAGCAGTACTTC. Amino acid sequence: CASSLAGGATLGYEQYF. Looking up the rest from reference TRBV5-1 and TRBJ2-7 gives the full variable domain: KAGVTQTPRYLIKTRGQQVTLSCSPISGHRSVSWYQQTPGQGLQFLFEYFSETQRNKGNFPGRFSGRQFSNSRSEMNVSTLELGDSALYLCASSLAGGATLGYEQYFGPGTRLTVT.

This clonotype was found many times. The chain links TRBV7-3 to TRBJ2-1, with 13 bases aligning to TRBD2. V lost 3 bases and J lost 1; bases outside the gene matches: 9. This CDR3 comprises 19 residues. CDR1 and CDR2 (germline): SGHTA, FQGTGA. In DNA, the CDR3 is TGTGCCAGCAGCTTGTCGGGACTAGCGGGACTAGATTCCTACAATGAGCAGTTCTTC. It specifies CASSLSGLAGLDSYNEQFF. The whole variable domain, remainder taken from reference TRBV7-3 and TRBJ2-1, is GAGVSQTPSNKVTEKGKYVELRCDPISGHTALYWYRQSLGQGPEFLIYFQGTGAADDSGLPNDRFFAVRPEGSVSTLKIQRTERGDSAVYLCASSLSGLAGLDSYNEQFFGPGTRLTVL.

This clonotype was observed many times. The rearrangement links TRBV5-8 to TRBJ2-7; D perhaps matches TRBD2 (6 bases). V lost 2 bases to trimming and J lost 2 bases, with 14 bases between them. This CDR3 region has 15 residues. Germline lookup yields CDR1 SGHTS and CDR2 YDEGEE. CDR3 in DNA: TGTGCCAGCAGCTTTGGTGGGACTCTTCCCTACGAGCAGTACTTC. Protein sequence: CASSFGGTLPYEQYF.